Listed below are T cell receptor beta chains from one sample, sequenced in a study of blood T cell repertoires in COVID-19. Assay: immunoSEQ multiplex PCR; the TCRdb copy retains only in-frame clones and omits some. The sample has fewer than 70,000 clones, around 84% seen once; the top ten hold 9% to 15%. The sequencing sample was made of peripheral blood. The source is a human donor in a cohort sampled during active COVID-19. Each CDR3 is given with its conserved first and last residue. D genes are given only for firm matches. Where a row states a size, it is once, few, many or the class of an expanded clone; other rows omit it.

V: TRBV27; D: -; J: TRBJ1-2; size: few; CDR3: CASSLNPGIDYTF; DNA: TGTGCCAGCAGTTTAAACCCAGGGATTGACTACACCTTC
V: TRBV4-3; D: -; J: TRBJ2-7; size: -; CDR3: CASSHSLQSYEQYF; DNA: TGCGCCAGCAGCCATAGCTTGCAGTCCTACGAGCAGTACTTC
V: TRBV7-9; D: -; J: TRBJ2-7; size: -; CDR3: CASSTIYEQYF; DNA: TGTGCCAGCAGCACAATTTACGAGCAGTACTTC
V: TRBV4-2; D: -; J: TRBJ1-4; size: -; CDR3: CASSQVSTGKEKLFF; DNA: TGTGCCAGCAGCCAAGTCTCTACAGGGAAAGAAAAACTGTTTTTT
V: TRBV6-5; D: -; J: TRBJ2-7; size: -; CDR3: CASSYTGLLLHEQYF; DNA: TGTGCCAGCAGTTACACAGGGCTTCTCCTCCACGAGCAGTACTTC
V: TRBV19; D: TRBD1; J: TRBJ1-3; size: -; CDR3: CASSTGEGPGNTIYF; DNA: TGTGCCAGTAGCACAGGGGAAGGACCTGGAAACACCATATATTTT
V: TRBV27; D: -; J: TRBJ2-1; size: -; CDR3: CASSLLSSSYNEQFF; DNA: TGTGCCAGCAGTTTGTTGTCGAGCTCCTACAATGAGCAGTTCTTC
V: TRBV9; D: -; J: TRBJ2-7; size: -; CDR3: CASSPTTSLHEQYF; DNA: TGTGCCAGCAGCCCCACCACTAGTCTCCACGAGCAGTACTTC
V: TRBV6-6; D: -; J: TRBJ2-7; size: few; CDR3: CASSKRDEQYF; DNA: TGTGCCAGCAGTAAGCGGGACGAGCAGTACTTC
V: TRBV19; D: -; J: TRBJ1-2; size: -; CDR3: CASSMFEQVRRGYTF; DNA: TGTGCCAGTAGTATGTTTGAACAGGTCAGACGCGGCTACACCTTC
V: TRBV6-5; D: -; J: TRBJ1-2; size: few; CDR3: CARGGWYRYTF; DNA: TGTGCCAGGGGGGGGTGGTATCGCTACACCTTC
V: TRBV30; D: -; J: TRBJ2-5; size: -; CDR3: CAWRWGAETQYF; DNA: TGTGCCTGGAGGTGGGGCGCAGAGACCCAGTACTTC
V: TRBV5-8; D: -; J: TRBJ2-7; size: -; CDR3: CASSWRGQLYEQYF; DNA: TGTGCCAGCAGCTGGAGGGGACAGCTATACGAGCAGTACTTC
V: TRBV9; D: -; J: TRBJ1-6; size: -; CDR3: CASSVSGSRNSPLHF; DNA: TGTGCCAGCAGCGTGTCGGGGTCTAGGAATTCACCCCTCCACTTT
V: TRBV3-1/TRBV3-2; D: TRBD2; J: TRBJ2-4; size: once; CDR3: CASSQDAGGAKNIQYF; DNA: TGTGCCAGCAGCCAAGATGCGGGGGGGGCCAAAAACATTCAGTACTTC
V: TRBV7-9; D: -; J: TRBJ1-1; size: -; CDR3: CASSLRTDEEAFF; DNA: TGTGCCAGCAGCCTGAGGACAGACGAAGAAGCTTTCTTT
V: TRBV4-1; D: -; J: TRBJ1-1; size: many; CDR3: CASSPPLRNTEAFF; DNA: TGCGCCAGCAGCCCGCCCCTAAGGAACACTGAAGCTTTCTTT